The clone carrying this TCR beta chain has a count of ten or more. In the original processing: Reference gene primer amplification yielded estimated nucleated cell counts. The table came from immunoSEQ multiplex PCR; TCRdb's copy has only in-frame clones and leaves some out. The V and J calls and clone size were taken over from that table, and D and trimming were inferred from the DNA. This sample has around 200,000 clones, with more than 80% found just once. Germline lookup yields CDR1 DFQATT and CDR2 SNEGSKA (reference sequence). The CDR3 runs 12 residues. The V end was cut by 3 bases, the J end by 2 bases, with 6 bases between. This record belongs to a study of blood T cell repertoires in COVID-19.

Material: peripheral blood. The chain carries TRBV20-1 and TRBJ2-3; D gene unclear. The clonotype comes from a woman older than 75 with acute or convalescent COVID-19. CDR3 loop: CSASLLTDTQYF. CDR3 DNA: TGCAGTGCTAGTCTCCTCACAGATACGCAGTATTTT.